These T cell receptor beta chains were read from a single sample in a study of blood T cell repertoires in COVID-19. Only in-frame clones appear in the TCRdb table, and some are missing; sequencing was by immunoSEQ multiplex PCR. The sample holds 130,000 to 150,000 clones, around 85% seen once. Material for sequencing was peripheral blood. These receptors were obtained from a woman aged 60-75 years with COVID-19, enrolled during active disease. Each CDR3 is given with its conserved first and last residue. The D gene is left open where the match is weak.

CASSTRDRGEAFF | TRBD1 | TRBV18
CASSLAGIPDTQYF | - | TRBV5-1
CASSLGGQGLQPQHF | - | TRBV7-2
CASSQTGVNEKLFF | - | TRBV18
CASSPMVALGAVNTEAFF | - | TRBV18
CASSIGRGSSGNTIYF | - | TRBV19
CSVARPGGNEQFF | TRBD1 | TRBV29-1
CASRQFSAYEQYF | - | TRBV6-5
CASSSQYEQYF | - | TRBV12-3/TRBV12-4
CASSPPGQEAFF | - | TRBV7-8
CASIPFGGPPSSTDTQYF | - | TRBV21-1
CALHRGPQANYGYTF | TRBD1 | TRBV30
CASSPPSYTYVGYTF | - | TRBV18
CASSDRGVHLSYNEQFF | - | TRBV18
CATSSRAIRAGESYNEQFF | TRBD2 | TRBV24-1
CASNPSGGYGYTF | - | TRBV19
CASSQGPLGRKNGYTF | - | TRBV4-1
CATSPTGFGASEAFF | - | TRBV15
CASSVSDRGNSPLHF | TRBD1 | TRBV9
CASSISRLAGNEQFF | TRBD2 | TRBV19
CASSFGGGPIGELFF | - | TRBV7-8
CASSLWQGATNEKLFF | - | TRBV5-8
CASSPYRENYGYTF | - | TRBV18
CASSSYRGNQPQHF | - | TRBV6-5
CSVDSSLGYTF | - | TRBV29-1
CASSQAPTEYYGYTF | - | TRBV4-1
CASSGGTDSTNEKLFF | TRBD1 | TRBV7-3
CASSQADRTGELFF | - | TRBV4-1
CASSLSTGGDREDTQYF | - | TRBV7-6
CASSLVSLTGGNYGYTF | - | TRBV5-1
CASSLELAGQETQYF | TRBD2 | TRBV5-6